Each of the 22 T cell receptor beta chains below was sequenced from the same sample in a study of beta chain features in type 1 diabetes. Every isolated RNA sample was fully reverse transcribed, so sequencing captured expressed TCRB transcripts. Generated by immunoSEQ multiplex PCR, the TCRdb table keeps only in-frame clones and is missing some. The sample carries 900,000 or so clones, 15% to 20% recorded once. The sequenced material came from naive CD4+ T cells from blood. The receptors here all came from a woman aged 18-29 years in good health.

The chain recombines TRBV15 with TRBJ1-2, with 9 bases that match TRBD1. This CDR3 has 15 residues. The germline CDR1 and CDR2 sequences are LNHNV and YYDKDF (reference sequence). Trimming removed 1 base from V and 8 bases from J; junction bases left unmatched: 8. The CDR3: CATSRVFGTGYGYTF. The CDR3 nucleotides read TGTGCCACCAGCAGAGTTTTCGGGACAGGGTACGGCTACACCTTC.

This clone appeared once. The gene calls are TRBV18 and TRBJ2-5; no definite D call. Germline CDR1 and CDR2: KGHSH and LQKENI. V was cut by 1 base and J by 3 bases, with 6 bases left in between. This CDR3 has 13 residues. CDR3 sequence reads: CASSPQGKETQYF. The CDR3 region has the DNA TGTGCCAGCTCACCACAGGGTAAAGAGACCCAGTACTTC.

This clone occurred a few times. This chain uses TRBV10-3 with TRBJ1-2, with 8 bases identical to TRBD1. After removal of 2 bases from V and 0 bases from J, the junction contained 8 bases not matched to a gene. Germline V lookup: CDR1 ENHRY, CDR2 SYGVKD. The length of the CDR3 is 17 residues. CDR3 nucleotides: TGTGCCATCAGTGAGCACGGGAGACAGGGGCCTAACTATGGCTACACCTTC. Encoded protein: CAISEHGRQGPNYGYTF.

In its sample, this clone was seen a few times. This chain links TRBV4-3 with TRBJ2-3, with D tentatively TRBD2 (5 bases). CDR3 length equals 15 residues. Trimming took off 4 bases at V and 2 bases at J, with 13 bases between the two ends. The germline gives CDR1 LGHNA, CDR2 YSLEER. The chain's CDR3 is CASSRQYGDTDTQYF. The CDR3, as DNA: TGCGCCAGCAGCCGGCAATACGGGGACACAGATACGCAGTATTTT.

In its sample, this clone was seen a few times. The V and J genes are TRBV2 and TRBJ2-7; D may be TRBD1 (6 bases). The V end lost 4 bases, the J end lost 4 bases, and 14 bases lay between the germline ends. CDR3 length: 14 amino acids. Per the germline V gene, CDR1 is SNHLY and CDR2 is FYNNEI. Here the CDR3 reads CASSGTVWGYEQYF. CDR3 in DNA: TGTGCCAGCAGTGGGACAGTTTGGGGTTACGAGCAGTACTTC.

The V call is TRBV7-9, the J call TRBJ1-1; no definite D call. V lost 1 base to trimming and J lost 5 bases, with 8 bases between them. Germline CDR1 and CDR2: SEHNR and FQNEAQ (reference sequence). The CDR3 runs to 13 residues. The CDR3 spells CASSLDELTEAFF. In DNA, the CDR3 is TGTGCCAGCAGCTTAGATGAGTTGACTGAAGCTTTCTTT.

This clone has just a few counts. CDR3 residues: CASSQVGTVGYGYTF. In DNA, the CDR3 is TGTGCCAGCAGCCAAGTTGGGACAGTCGGCTATGGCTACACCTTC. The chain employs TRBV14 and TRBJ1-2, with 7 bases matching TRBD1. The CDR3 loop spans 15 amino acids. V was pared by 1 base and J by 4 bases, with 6 bases of the junction left unmatched. CDR1 and CDR2 (germline): SGHDN, FVKESK.

On this clone: Within the sample, other DNA sequences also encode this same CDR3. This CDR3 reads CASSIQETQYF. CDR3 nucleotides: TGTGCCAGCTCAATTCAGGAGACCCAGTACTTC. The chain employs TRBV18 and TRBJ2-5; D is ambiguous. Trimming cost V 5 bases and J 5 bases, with 6 bases left between them. The germline gives CDR1 KGHSH, CDR2 LQKENI. This CDR3 has 11 amino acids.

The table lists this clone with a few counts. The J gene is TRBJ2-7, the V gene TRBV4-2; the D gene is possibly TRBD2 (6 bases). V lost 0 bases to trimming and J lost 3 bases, with 21 bases between them. The germline gives CDR1 LGHNA, CDR2 YNFKEQ. The CDR3 sequence is 18 residues long. The CDR3 loop is CASSQDLSREREVYEQYF. The CDR3 DNA sequence: TGTGCCAGCAGCCAAGATCTCAGCCGGGAGAGAGAGGTCTACGAGCAGTACTTC.

V gene TRBV25-1 combines with J gene TRBJ1-5, with 10 bases identical to TRBD1. The V and J ends lost 3 bases and 7 bases, in that order; junction bases with no gene match: 6. CDR1 is MGHDK, CDR2 SYGVNS, per germline. CDR3 length equals 15 residues. The CDR3 DNA reads TGTGCCAGCAGTGAGGGACAGGGGATAGGCCAGCCCCAGCATTTT. Its protein is CASSEGQGIGQPQHF.

This clone was seen many times. The CDR3 region is CAISRDPNEKLFF. CDR3 nucleotide sequence: TGTGCCATCAGCCGGGACCCTAATGAAAAACTGTTTTTT. The chain is built from TRBV10-3 and TRBJ1-4, with D perhaps TRBD1 (5 bases). Germline V gene lookup returns CDR1 ENHRY and CDR2 SYGVKD. V was clipped by 6 bases and J by 3 bases, with 8 bases between them. This CDR3 has 13 amino acids.

Only a few counts were recorded for this clone. CDR3 in DNA: TGTGCCAGCAGCTTAAGGGCGGGGCAGCTTAGCCCCCAGTACTTC. Protein: CASSLRAGQLSPQYF. This rearrangement joins TRBV7-8 to TRBJ2-5; possibly TRBD2 for D (6 bases). Trimming removed 2 bases at V and 9 bases at J, with 19 bases between. The CDR3 covers 15 residues. Germline values: CDR1 SGHVS, CDR2 FQNEAQ.

V is TRBV28 and J is TRBJ2-7, with TRBD1 matching over 9 bases. The CDR3 runs 16 residues. V shed 4 bases and J 3 bases; nucleotides not matched to a gene: 10. Germline V gene lookup returns CDR1 MDHEN and CDR2 SYDVKM. CDR3 region: CASSSSGQGLFYEQYF. The CDR3 DNA is TGTGCCAGCAGTTCCTCGGGACAGGGACTTTTCTACGAGCAGTACTTC.

There are a few counts of this clone. V gene TRBV19 combines with J gene TRBJ2-7; 7 bases are a match to TRBD1. The trim removed 5 bases at V and 2 bases at J, leaving 6 bases unmatched. CDR1 is LNHDA and CDR2 is SQIVND in the germline V gene (reference sequence). CDR3 length equals 14 residues. CDR3 bases: TGTGCCAGTAGTCGACAGGGTTCGGCCTACGAGCAGTACTTC. Translating gives CASSRQGSAYEQYF.

V and J are TRBV18 and TRBJ2-3; unclear D gene. Trimming cost V 0 bases and J 0 bases, with 13 bases left between them. The germline V gene has CDR1 KGHSH and CDR2 LQKENI. CDR3 length equals 17 residues. Here the CDR3 DNA reads TGTGCCAGCTCACCACCGTCGGATCTCTCTAGCACAGATACGCAGTATTTT. Protein sequence: CASSPPSDLSSTDTQYF.

This clone was observed a handful of times. The chain joins TRBV6-5 to TRBJ2-1, with 7 bases identical to TRBD2. The CDR3 has 13 amino acids. The junction had 5 bases not matched to a gene; V was cut back by 5 bases and J by 7 bases. Germline V gene data show CDR1 as MNHEY and CDR2 as SVGAGI. CDR3 in amino acids: CASSSGTRNEQFF. CDR3 bases: TGTGCCAGCAGTAGCGGGACTCGAAATGAGCAGTTCTTC.

Note on this clone: In the same sample, other DNA sequences code for this CDR3. The J gene is TRBJ2-2, the V gene TRBV7-9; D gene ambiguous. This CDR3 has 12 amino acids. Germline V gene sequence: CDR1 SEHNR, CDR2 FQNEAQ (reference sequence). The V and J ends lost 5 bases and 2 bases respectively, with 3 bases between them. The CDR3 reads CASSPNTGELFF. The CDR3 DNA reads TGTGCCAGCAGCCCCAACACCGGGGAGCTGTTTTTT.

This clone has only a few counts. This chain joins TRBV7-9 and TRBJ2-3; TRBD1 might be the D (5 bases). The germline CDR1 and CDR2 sequences are SEHNR and FQNEAQ (reference sequence). The CDR3 sequence is 14 residues long. Trimming took 5 bases from V and 0 from J, leaving 9 bases between them. The CDR3 DNA sequence: TGTGCCAGCAGCCGCAGGGTCAGCACAGATACGCAGTATTTT. Amino acid sequence: CASSRRVSTDTQYF.

The chain joins TRBV7-2 to TRBJ2-5, with D possibly matching TRBD1 (6 bases). This CDR3 is built from 14 residues. Per germline, CDR1 SGHTA and CDR2 FQGNSA. The V end was cut by 2 bases, the J end by 6 bases, with 13 bases between. CDR3 DNA sequence: TGTGCCAGCAGCTTAAGTCCCCAGGGGCAGACCCAGTACTTC. It yields the protein CASSLSPQGQTQYF.

This clone was found a few times. The genes are TRBV5-4 and TRBJ2-2, with D possibly matching TRBD1 (5 bases). This CDR3 comprises 13 residues. CDR1 and CDR2 (germline): SGHNT, YYREEE (reference sequence). The V gene lost 0 bases and the J gene lost 5 bases, with 5 bases spanning the gap. CDR3 residues: CASSLDRTGELFF. DNA for the CDR3: TGTGCCAGCAGCTTGGACAGGACCGGGGAGCTGTTTTTT.

This clone was counted ten times or more. The chain couples TRBV7-9 to TRBJ2-4; D is tentatively TRBD1 or TRBD2 (5 bases each). Germline CDR1 reads SEHNR; CDR2 reads FQNEAQ (reference sequence). The CDR3 is 14 residues long. With 3 bases removed from V and 6 bases from J, the gap between germline ends came to 12 bases. Here the CDR3 DNA reads TGTGCCAGCAGCTTGGTTCCGGGGCTAAACATTCAGTACTTC. Its translation: CASSLVPGLNIQYF.

The chain recombines TRBV7-2 with TRBJ2-5; perhaps TRBD2 as D (6 bases). The V gene lost 2 bases and the J gene lost 4 bases, with 14 bases spanning the gap. CDR3 length: 15 residues. CDR1 SGHTA and CDR2 FQGNSA come from the germline V gene. For the CDR3, the DNA is TGTGCCAGCAGCTTAACTGCGGGGAGGCCAGAGACCCAGTACTTC. Its translation is CASSLTAGRPETQYF.